This T cell receptor (beta chain) was recorded in a study of T-cell reconstitution after alpha-beta-depleted transplantation in children. This clonotype showed up just a few times. The CDR3 runs 15 residues. V shed 0 bases and J shed 5 bases, with 13 bases lying between them. In germline, CDR1 is LGHDT, CDR2 YNNKEL (reference sequence). Library preparation (for TCRbeta) was performed with unique molecular identifiers. TCRdb used MiXCR to reprocess the PCR reads, holding one entry per CDR3 protein. The data contain around 370,000 distinct CDR3 sequences, under 13% of them singletons. The chain joins TRBV3-1 to TRBJ1-1; D is ambiguous. The specimen was PBMCs from the stem cell graft donor, collected from the stem cell graft. The sequence derives from a human donor who donated a stem cell graft to a child with acute lymphoblastic leukemia. CDR3 DNA: TGTGCCAGCAGCCAAGAGACCGGGATCGGGACTGAAGCTTTCTTT. As protein: CASSQETGIGTEAFF.